This T cell receptor beta chain was obtained from a study of blood T cell repertoires in COVID-19. Whole-study context: Nucleic acid was either cDNA or gDNA, and it came from T cells, B-cell-depleted T cells, or PBMCs.

CDR3 length: 15 residues. The germline V gene encodes CDR1 SGHNT and CDR2 YYREEE (reference sequence). J was trimmed by 2 bases and V by 2 bases; bases with no gene match: 2. In the authors' methods: For nucleated cells, counts were estimated from reference gene primer amplification. Produced via immunoSEQ multiplex PCR; TCRdb's table is partial and in-frame only. That table is the source of V, J and clone size, and D and trimming were worked out from the DNA. The repertoire includes around 200,000 clones, around nine tenths of them detected once, and 0.7% to 0.9% sits in the top ten. The specimen sequenced was peripheral blood. The TCR originated in a woman between 18 and 30 years old who had recovered from COVID-19. V gene TRBV5-4 combines with J gene TRBJ2-7; 12 bases are a match to TRBD2. CDR3 amino acids: CASSFWTSGTYEQYF. CDR3 DNA: TGTGCCAGCAGCTTTTGGACTAGCGGGACCTACGAGCAGTACTTC. Using reference TRBV5-4 and TRBJ2-7 for the parts outside the CDR3, the full variable domain is ETGVTQSPTHLIKTRGQQVTLRCSSQSGHNTVSWYQQALGQGPQFIFQYYREEENGRGNFPPRFSGLQFPNYSSELNVNALELDDSALYLCASSFWTSGTYEQYFGPGTRLTVT.